The 12 T cell receptor beta chains below all came from one sample that was sequenced in a study of T cell repertoires in cytomegalovirus infection. TCRdb reanalysed the reads using MiXCR and keeps one entry per CDR3 protein. The sample yields just over 150,000 distinct CDR3 sequences, less than 25% seen once. Specimen: PBMCs. These receptors were collected from a human donor in good health (CMV status not recorded). Some clones in this sample may be carry-over from other donors' samples.

This chain uses TRBV7-9 with TRBJ2-7; 7 bases map to TRBD2. Germline loops: CDR1 SEHNR, CDR2 FQNEAQ (reference sequence). J lost 2 bases, V lost 5 bases, and 6 bases had no gene match. The CDR3 is 14 residues long. The CDR3 coding sequence is TGTGCCAGCAGCGGGACTATGGGCACCTACGAGCAGTACTTC. Residues: CASSGTMGTYEQYF.

Many counts were recorded for this clonotype. The chain joins TRBV7-2 to TRBJ1-2; possible D gene TRBD1, 5 bases. The CDR3 runs to 15 residues. V was shortened by 5 bases and J by 1 base, with 14 bases between the two germline ends. In germline, CDR1 is SGHTA, CDR2 FQGNSA. The CDR3 DNA reads TGTGCCAGCAGCCGTGGGACCGAGATTAACTATGGCTACACCTTC. Protein: CASSRGTEINYGYTF. The whole variable domain, filled in from reference TRBV7-2 and TRBJ1-2, reads GAGVSQSPSNKVTEKGKDVELRCDPISGHTALYWYRQSLGQGLEFLIYFQGNSAPDKSGLPSDRFSAERTGGSVSTLTIQRTQQEDSAVYLCASSRGTEINYGYTFGSGTRLTVV.

This clonotype was seen a few times. The V call is TRBV5-4, the J call TRBJ2-1; 10 bases agree with TRBD2. Germline CDR1 reads SGHNT; CDR2 reads YYREEE (reference sequence). V lost 5 bases to trimming and J lost 6 bases; unmatched junction nucleotides: 2. The CDR3 totals 13 residues. CDR3: CASRSSGGNEQFF. CDR3 sequence (DNA): TGTGCCAGCAGATCTAGCGGGGGCAATGAGCAGTTCTTC.

This chain connects TRBV20-1 to TRBJ2-4; D might be TRBD2 (6 bases). The CDR3 is 17 amino acids. Germline V lookup: CDR1 DFQATT, CDR2 SNEGSKA (reference sequence). V was clipped by 0 bases and J by 1 base, with 16 bases between them. CDR3 in DNA: TGCAGTGCTAGAGATCGGGGGACCGCGATGGCCAAAAACATTCAGTACTTC. Residues: CSARDRGTAMAKNIQYF.

This clonotype was seen a few times. The chain couples TRBV7-9 to TRBJ1-5; D possibly corresponds to TRBD1 (5 bases). There are 17 residues in the CDR3. Germline-derived CDR1 and CDR2 are SEHNR and FQNEAQ (reference sequence). Trimming pared 3 bases from V and 0 bases from J, leaving 15 bases between. CDR3 loop: CASSLGLTVYSNQPQHF. CDR3 nucleotide sequence: TGTGCCAGCAGCTTGGGGCTGACAGTGTATAGCAATCAGCCCCAGCATTTT.

This clonotype was counted a few times. The V call is TRBV2, the J call TRBJ2-5; TRBD2 might be the D (8 bases). The V end was cut by 9 bases, the J end by 7 bases, with 15 bases between. Germline lookup yields CDR1 SNHLY and CDR2 FYNNEI. The CDR3 totals 12 residues. CDR3: CASNRGLGTQYF. The CDR3 nucleotides read TGTGCCAGTAACAGGGGACTAGGGACCCAGTACTTC. Looking up the rest from reference TRBV2 and TRBJ2-5 gives the full variable domain: EPEVTQTPSHQVTQMGQEVILRCVPISNHLYFYWYRQILGQKVEFLVSFYNNEISEKSEIFDDQFSVERPDGSNFTLKIRSTKLEDSAMYFCASNRGLGTQYFGPGTRLLVL.

The chain is built from TRBV28 and TRBJ1-4; D is uncertain. The V gene lost 6 bases and the J gene lost 5 bases, with 7 bases spanning the gap. Germline V gene data show CDR1 as MDHEN and CDR2 as SYDVKM. There are 12 residues in the CDR3. CDR3 in DNA: TGTGCCAGCAGGTTACCGAATGAAAAACTGTTTTTT. Its protein is CASRLPNEKLFF. Looking up the rest from reference TRBV28 and TRBJ1-4 gives the full variable domain: DVKVTQSSRYLVKRTGEKVFLECVQDMDHENMFWYRQDPGLGLRLIYFSYDVKMKEKGDIPEGYSVSREKKERFSLILESASTNQTSMYLCASRLPNEKLFFGSGTQLSVL.

This clonotype was found a few times. The gene calls are TRBV5-6 and TRBJ2-6; D is possibly TRBD1 (5 bases). V lost 0 bases, J lost 0 bases, and 13 bases lay in between. CDR1 SGHDT and CDR2 YYEEEE come from the germline V gene. CDR3 length equals 18 residues. The DNA of the CDR3 is TGTGCCAGCAGCTTGGTAGGGGCCATCCTCTCTGGGGCCAACGTCCTGACTTTC. This sequence encodes CASSLVGAILSGANVLTF.

CDR3 in amino acids: CSALKAGGREQFF. The CDR3, as DNA: TGCAGCGCTCTGAAGGCAGGGGGGCGGGAGCAGTTCTTC. V is TRBV29-1 and J is TRBJ2-1; maybe TRBD1 (7 bases). This CDR3 has 13 residues. Between the trimmed V and J ends, which lost 7 bases and 10 bases, there was a span of 20 bases. Germline CDR1 and CDR2: SQVTM and ANQGSEA.

This chain links TRBV2 with TRBJ2-3; TRBD2 agrees at 11 bases. This CDR3 has 17 amino acids. CDR1 is SNHLY, CDR2 FYNNEI, per germline. The ends lost 6 bases at V and 0 bases at J; junction bases unmatched: 8. The CDR3 bases are TGTGCCAGCAGAGCTCTAGCGGGGGGAACTAGCACAGATACGCAGTATTTT. Encoded protein: CASRALAGGTSTDTQYF.

This clonotype was observed a few times. The chain has TRBV2 and TRBJ2-3, with D maybe TRBD2 (7 bases). Germline-derived CDR1 and CDR2 are SNHLY and FYNNEI. CDR3 length: 14 amino acids. V was cut by 8 bases and J by 1 base, with 13 bases left in between. CDR3 amino acids: CASDEGGGTDTQYF. The CDR3 DNA reads as TGTGCCAGCGATGAGGGGGGGGGCACAGATACGCAGTATTTT.

V and J are TRBV11-2 and TRBJ2-2; the D gene could be TRBD1 or TRBD2 (6 bases each). This CDR3 region has 15 residues. Germline CDR1 is SGHAT and CDR2 is FQNNGV. The V end lost 3 bases, the J end lost 4 bases, and 12 bases lay between the germline ends. The CDR3 coding sequence is TGTGCCAGCAGCTTTACCGGGGGCCCCACCGGGGAGCTGTTTTTT. It encodes CASSFTGGPTGELFF.